The source of this T cell receptor (beta chain) is a study of identical twins. Study-level findings and limits: Abundant beta clonotypes from cord blood bore fewer insertions; memory repertoires lacked this pattern. Compared with unrelated sharing, twin-shared out-of-frame alpha sequences had more low-probability sequences.

This clonotype occurred a few times. Its antigen is unidentified. A universal primer site came from template switching; cDNA carried unique molecular identifiers. Via MiXCR, TCRdb re-called the 5' RACE reads, giving one row per CDR3 protein. The repertoire has about 810,000 distinct CDR3 sequences, 9% to 15% of them found once; the top ten carry roughly 1.6%. Germline CDR1 reads SGHRS; CDR2 reads YFSETQ. The V gene lost 2 bases and the J gene lost 4 bases, with 10 bases spanning the gap. CDR3 length: 14 residues. The data also belong to a second study, concerning yellow fever vaccine responses in identical twins. According to that study: Twins reportedly had a vaccine T cell response that seemed partly convergent, partly personalized.

The material sequenced was PBMCs. The rearrangement joins TRBV5-1 to TRBJ2-1, with D possibly matching TRBD1 (6 bases). The receptor comes from a woman aged 18-29 years in good health. CDR3 sequence reads: CASSLQDRYNEQFF. The CDR3 nucleotides read TGCGCCAGCAGCTTACAGGACAGATACAATGAGCAGTTCTTC.